This T cell receptor beta chain was sequenced for a study of cytomegalovirus exposure and HLA in healthy donors. Background on the study: The approximately 130 validation repertoires and the approximately 630 first-cohort repertoires shared a platform, a later analysis reported. Study outcomes and limitations: The classifier was said to identify cytomegalovirus status with high specificity and sensitivity. The study flagged fewer than 200 TCR beta chains as cytomegalovirus-associated. Most TCR sequences were seen very rarely across donors, but some public TCRs occurred in many.

Assay used: immunoSEQ multiplex PCR; TCRdb lists only in-frame clones, some missing. Among 210,000 or so clones, around nine tenths were seen once, and the ten largest hold around 3%. About this clone: Its target is unknown.

The CDR3 is 14 amino acids. The germline V and J ends were trimmed by 7 bases and 5 bases, with 21 bases remaining between them. Germline V gene sequence: CDR1 SQVTM, CDR2 ANQGSEA. Material for sequencing was PBMCs. The sequence came from a woman aged 18-35 years in good health and CMV-seronegative. V gene TRBV29-1 combines with J gene TRBJ2-7; tentatively, D is TRBD2 (5 bases). This CDR3 reads CSARRLGEGDEQYF. The CDR3, as DNA: TGCAGCGCCCGACGACTGGGAGAAGGCGACGAGCAGTACTTC.